The 19 T cell receptor beta chains below were found in one sample sequenced in a study of T cells in Graves' hyperthyroidism and ophthalmopathy. Regions amplified from RNA transcripts were the TCR beta CDR3 regions. HTBI primers were employed in a first-round RT-PCR of the TCR CDR3. In TCRdb, the multiplex PCR reads were re-called with MiXCR into one record per CDR3 protein. The table records hundreds of thousands of distinct CDR3 sequences, roughly 14% of them present only once. The sequencing sample was made of blood. The origin of the receptors is a woman in her 30s with Graves' hyperthyroidism that later progressed to Graves' ophthalmopathy.

Ten or more counts support this clonotype. The chain employs TRBV29-1 and TRBJ2-1; possible D gene TRBD2, 5 bases. This CDR3 spans 14 amino acids. The V and J ends lost 6 bases and 5 bases respectively, with 17 bases between them. CDR1 is SQVTM, CDR2 ANQGSEA, per germline. CDR3 nucleotides: TGCAGCGTCCGAACTAGTGAGGGTCACAATGAGCAGTTCTTC. Amino acid sequence: CSVRTSEGHNEQFF.

In its sample, this clonotype was seen many times. The chain carries TRBV9 and TRBJ2-3, with 10 bases aligning to TRBD2. J gave up 3 bases and V 3 bases, and 7 bases lay outside the gene matches. In germline, CDR1 is SGDLS, CDR2 YYNGEE. The CDR3 contains 16 residues. CDR3 amino acids: CASSASLAGATDTQYF. CDR3 DNA: TGTGCCAGCAGCGCATCGCTAGCGGGGGCTACAGATACGCAGTATTTT.

This clonotype was detected ten times or more. The chain joins TRBV27 to TRBJ2-7, with TRBD1 identical over 8 bases. Germline trimming cut 8 bases from V and 5 bases from J; bases unmatched to any gene: 11. Germline V gene lookup returns CDR1 MNHEY and CDR2 SMNVEV (reference sequence). This CDR3 comprises 14 residues. CDR3 coding DNA: TGTGCCAGCGGGCATGCGGACAGGGTCGACGAGCAGTACTTC. Its translation is CASGHADRVDEQYF.

The chain joins TRBV15 to TRBJ2-7, with 7 bases matching TRBD1. CDR3 length equals 13 residues. J was trimmed by 5 bases and V by 4 bases; bases with no gene match: 5. The germline gives CDR1 LNHNV, CDR2 YYDKDF (reference sequence). The DNA of the CDR3 is TGTGCCACCAGCAAAGACAGGGTCGACGAGCAGTACTTC. Amino acids: CATSKDRVDEQYF.

In this sample, this clonotype turned up many times. The chain combines TRBV28 with TRBJ1-4, with D uncertain. Germline loops: CDR1 MDHEN, CDR2 SYDVKM. The CDR3 sequence is 14 residues long. Trimming left V 8 bases short and J 2 bases short, with 12 bases between. Here the CDR3 reads CASLSPPTNEKLFF. CDR3 sequence (DNA): TGTGCCAGCCTCAGTCCCCCTACTAATGAAAAACTGTTTTTT.

At least ten counts were recorded for this clonotype. The chain links TRBV11-2 to TRBJ2-3, with D possibly being TRBD2 (6 bases). Trimming pared 5 bases from V and 1 base from J, leaving 16 bases between. The CDR3 has 16 amino acids. Germline V gives CDR1 SGHAT, CDR2 FQNNGV. CDR3 in DNA: TGTGCCAGCAGCCCCCCGACTAGAGCGGGCACAGATACGCAGTATTTT. Translating it yields CASSPPTRAGTDTQYF.

In its sample, this clonotype was seen many times. This chain uses TRBV12-3 or TRBV12-4 with TRBJ2-2; no clear D gene. The V end was cut by 5 bases, the J end by 0 bases, with 10 bases between. The CDR3 consists of 15 residues. CDR3 nucleotide sequence: TGTGCCAGCAGTCCCGACCAAACGAACACCGGGGAGCTGTTTTTT. This codes for CASSPDQTNTGELFF.

The chain employs TRBV20-1 and TRBJ2-2; 8 bases align to TRBD1. This CDR3 is 16 amino acids long. CDR1 and CDR2 (germline): DFQATT, SNEGSKA (reference sequence). J gave up 6 bases and V 4 bases, and 13 bases lay outside the gene matches. The DNA for the CDR3 is TGCAGTGCTAAATACGGACAGGGCAGTCGGCCCGGGGAGCTGTTTTTT. Translating gives CSAKYGQGSRPGELFF.

The chain carries TRBV3-1 and TRBJ2-2, with D possibly matching TRBD2 (6 bases). The CDR3 is 15 amino acids. The V gene lost 4 bases and the J gene lost 5 bases, with 14 bases spanning the gap. Germline CDR1 and CDR2: LGHDT and YNNKEL (reference sequence). CDR3 residues: CASSLSPRGTGELFF. CDR3 DNA sequence: TGTGCCAGCAGCCTCAGCCCCCGGGGGACCGGGGAGCTGTTTTTT. The variable domain in full, with the rest retrieved from reference TRBV3-1 and TRBJ2-2, is DTAVSQTPKYLVTQMGNDKSIKCEQNLGHDTMYWYKQDSKKFLKIMFSYNNKELIINETVPNRFSPKSPDKAHLNLHINSLELGDSAVYFCASSLSPRGTGELFFGEGSRLTVL.

A remark on this clonotype: This could be a read error, since a much larger clone is one nucleotide away. The chain is built from TRBV30 and TRBJ2-1; 10 bases are a match to TRBD2. This CDR3 is 14 amino acids long. In germline, CDR1 is GTSNPN, CDR2 SVGIG (reference sequence). In DNA form, the CDR3 reads TGTGCCTGGAGTGTTGTACTAGCGGGAAATGAGCAGGTCTTC. This gives the protein CAWSVVLAGNEQVF. Looking up the rest from reference TRBV30 and TRBJ2-1 gives the full variable domain: SQTIHQWPATLVQPVGSPLSLECTVEGTSNPNLYWYRQAAGRGLQLLFYSVGIGQISSEVPQNLSASRPQDRQFILSSKKLLLSDSGFYLCAWSVVLAGNEQVFGPGTRLTVL.

This clonotype turned up a few times. The V and J genes are TRBV10-1 and TRBJ1-2; maybe TRBD1 (6 bases). The CDR3 is 17 amino acids. V was pared by 0 bases and J by 9 bases, with 23 bases between. Per germline, CDR1 WNHNN and CDR2 SYGVQD (reference sequence). The CDR3 sequence: CASSESTRGLGARRYTF. In nucleotides, the CDR3 is TGCGCCAGCAGTGAGTCGACTCGGGGTCTGGGGGCGCGTCGCTACACCTTC.

This clonotype was recorded at least ten times. This chain uses TRBV20-1 with TRBJ2-1; 15 bases fit TRBD2. Germline CDR1 reads DFQATT; CDR2 reads SNEGSKA (reference sequence). The CDR3 has 14 amino acids. V shed 3 bases and J 7 bases; nucleotides not matched to a gene: 1. The CDR3: CSASGLAGGNEQFF. The CDR3 region has the DNA TGCAGTGCTAGCGGACTAGCGGGAGGGAATGAGCAGTTCTTC.

This clonotype appeared many times. V is TRBV12-3 or TRBV12-4 and J is TRBJ1-3; D possibly corresponds to TRBD1 (6 bases). The CDR3 covers 15 residues. Trimming stripped 3 bases from V and 4 bases from J, with 13 bases between. CDR3 sequence: CASSFDRSPGNTIYF. The CDR3 DNA reads TGTGCCAGCAGTTTCGACAGGTCCCCAGGAAACACCATATATTTT.

This clonotype was picked up many times. The chain has TRBV6-1 and TRBJ2-3; 9 bases are a match to TRBD1. The trim removed 6 bases at V and 3 bases at J, leaving 7 bases unmatched. From germline, CDR1 is MNHNS and CDR2 SASEGT. This CDR3 has 15 residues. The CDR3 sequence: CASRGNRGPTDTQYF. The CDR3 DNA sequence: TGTGCCAGCAGAGGTAACAGGGGGCCGACAGATACGCAGTATTTT.

This clonotype was picked up a small number of times. The rearrangement joins TRBV27 to TRBJ1-2; D is unclear. Trimming stripped 3 bases from V and 0 bases from J, with 8 bases between. Germline V lookup: CDR1 MNHEY, CDR2 SMNVEV (reference sequence). CDR3 length equals 14 residues. The CDR3 region has the DNA TGTGCCAGCAGTTTCCGTACCACTAACTATGGCTACACCTTC. This sequence encodes CASSFRTTNYGYTF.

In this sample, this clonotype turned up many times. The chain couples TRBV5-6 to TRBJ2-3; D perhaps matches TRBD2 (6 bases). Trimming took 2 bases from V and 5 from J, leaving 9 bases between them. The CDR3 has 13 amino acids. Germline CDR1 and CDR2: SGHDT and YYEEEE. The CDR3 loop is CASSFGGIDTQYF. CDR3 in DNA: TGTGCCAGCAGCTTCGGAGGGATAGATACGCAGTATTTT. Using reference TRBV5-6 and TRBJ2-3 for the parts outside the CDR3, the full variable domain is DAGVTQSPTHLIKTRGQQVTLRCSPKSGHDTVSWYQQALGQGPQFIFQYYEEEERQRGNFPDRFSGHQFPNYSSELNVNALLLGDSALYLCASSFGGIDTQYFGPGTRLTVL.

In this sample, this clonotype turned up many times. This sequence joins TRBV27 and TRBJ2-7; 9 nucleotides line up with TRBD2. Germline loops: CDR1 MNHEY, CDR2 SMNVEV (reference sequence). The CDR3 consists of 15 residues. J lost 4 bases, V lost 7 bases, and 11 bases had no gene match. The DNA for the CDR3 is TGTGCCAGCAAACTAGCGGGCCACGGCTTATACGAGCAGTACTTC. Protein sequence: CASKLAGHGLYEQYF.

This clonotype was found once. A much more abundant neighbour one base away suggests this may be a read error. The CDR3 DNA reads TGCAGCGTTGAACTAAGGGACAAATCCTACGAGCAGTACTTC. As protein: CSVELRDKSYEQYF. The chain recombines TRBV29-1 with TRBJ2-7, with D tentatively TRBD1 (6 bases). The CDR3 has 14 amino acids. The germline gives CDR1 SQVTM, CDR2 ANQGSEA. Trimming stripped 2 bases from V and 1 base from J, with 12 bases between.

This sequence joins TRBV4-3 and TRBJ1-5; no clear D. CDR3 size: 13 residues. The germline V gene encodes CDR1 LGHNA and CDR2 YSLEER. The V end lost 2 bases, the J end lost 7 bases, and 9 bases lay between the germline ends. CDR3 protein: CASSQQHRQPQHF. CDR3 DNA sequence: TGCGCCAGCAGCCAACAGCACCGGCAGCCCCAGCATTTT.